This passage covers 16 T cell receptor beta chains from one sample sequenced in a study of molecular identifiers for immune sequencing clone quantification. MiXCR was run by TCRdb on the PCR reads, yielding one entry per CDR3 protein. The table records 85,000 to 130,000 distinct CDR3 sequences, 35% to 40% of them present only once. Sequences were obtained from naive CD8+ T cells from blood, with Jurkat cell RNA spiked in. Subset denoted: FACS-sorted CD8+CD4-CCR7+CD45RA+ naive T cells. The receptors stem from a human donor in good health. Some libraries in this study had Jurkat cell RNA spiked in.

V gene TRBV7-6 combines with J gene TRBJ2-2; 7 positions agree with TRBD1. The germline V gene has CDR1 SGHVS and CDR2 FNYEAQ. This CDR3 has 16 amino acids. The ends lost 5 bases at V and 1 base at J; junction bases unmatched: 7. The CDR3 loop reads CASSLRQGQNTGELFF. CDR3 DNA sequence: TGTGCCAGCAGCCTTCGACAGGGCCAGAACACCGGGGAGCTGTTTTTT.

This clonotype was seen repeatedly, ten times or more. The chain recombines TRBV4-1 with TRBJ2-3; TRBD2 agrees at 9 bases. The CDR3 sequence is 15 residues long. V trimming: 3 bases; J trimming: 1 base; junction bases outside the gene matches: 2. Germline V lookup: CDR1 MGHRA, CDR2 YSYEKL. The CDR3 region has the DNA TGCGCCAGCAGCCAGATAGCGGGAGGCACAGATACGCAGTATTTT. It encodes CASSQIAGGTDTQYF.

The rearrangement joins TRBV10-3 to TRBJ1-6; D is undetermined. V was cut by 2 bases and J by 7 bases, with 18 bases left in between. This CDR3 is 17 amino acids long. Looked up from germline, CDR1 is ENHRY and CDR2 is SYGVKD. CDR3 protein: CAISEREITVVNSPLHF. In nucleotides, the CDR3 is TGTGCCATCAGTGAGAGAGAGATAACAGTGGTAAATTCACCCCTCCACTTT.

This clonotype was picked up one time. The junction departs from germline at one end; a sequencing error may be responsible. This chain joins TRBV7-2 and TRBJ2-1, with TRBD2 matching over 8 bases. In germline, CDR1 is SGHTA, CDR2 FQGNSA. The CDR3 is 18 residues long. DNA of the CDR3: TGTGCCAGCAGCTTGGTCCACCTAGCGGGCGGGCCTAGCAGAGAGCAGGTCTTC. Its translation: CASSLVHLAGGPSREQVF.

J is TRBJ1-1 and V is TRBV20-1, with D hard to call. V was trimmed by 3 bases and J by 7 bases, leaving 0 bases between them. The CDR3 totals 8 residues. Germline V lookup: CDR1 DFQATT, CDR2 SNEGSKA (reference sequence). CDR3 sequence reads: CSASEAFF. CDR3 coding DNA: TGCAGTGCTAGTGAAGCTTTCTTT.

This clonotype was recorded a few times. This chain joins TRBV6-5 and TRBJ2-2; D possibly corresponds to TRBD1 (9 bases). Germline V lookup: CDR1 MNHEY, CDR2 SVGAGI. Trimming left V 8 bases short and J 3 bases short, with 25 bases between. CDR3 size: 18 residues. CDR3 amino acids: CASGGTGSLAVHTGELFF. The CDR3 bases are TGTGCCAGCGGCGGGACAGGGTCACTAGCGGTACACACCGGGGAGCTGTTTTTT.

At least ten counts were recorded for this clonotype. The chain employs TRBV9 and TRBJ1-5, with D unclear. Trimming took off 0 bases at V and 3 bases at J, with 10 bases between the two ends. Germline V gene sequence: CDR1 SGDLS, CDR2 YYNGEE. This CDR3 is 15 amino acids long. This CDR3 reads CASSVVPGPNQPQHF. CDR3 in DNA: TGTGCCAGCAGCGTAGTCCCCGGACCCAATCAGCCCCAGCATTTT.

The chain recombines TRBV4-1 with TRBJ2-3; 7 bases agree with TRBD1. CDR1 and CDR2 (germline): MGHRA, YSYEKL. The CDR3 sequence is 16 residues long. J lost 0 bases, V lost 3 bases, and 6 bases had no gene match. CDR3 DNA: TGCGCCAGCAGCCACCGCGGACAGGCTAGCACAGATACGCAGTATTTT. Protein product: CASSHRGQASTDTQYF.

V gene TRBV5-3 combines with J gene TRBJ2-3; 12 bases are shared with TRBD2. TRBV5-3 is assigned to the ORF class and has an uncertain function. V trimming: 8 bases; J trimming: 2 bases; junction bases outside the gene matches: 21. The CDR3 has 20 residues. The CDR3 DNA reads TGTGCCAGCAGCCCTCGACAGGGGGCTGGACTAGCGGGGTACACAGATACGCAGTATTTT. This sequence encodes CASSPRQGAGLAGYTDTQYF.

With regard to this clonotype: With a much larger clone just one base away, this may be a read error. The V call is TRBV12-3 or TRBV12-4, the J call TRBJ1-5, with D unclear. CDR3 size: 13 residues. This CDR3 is CASSLSSVQHQHF. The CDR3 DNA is TGTGCCAGCAGTTTGTCGTCAGTTCAGCACCAGCATTTT.

CDR3 in DNA: TGTGCCAGCAGCCCGAGTGGCCGGCTCACCTACGAGCAGTACTTC. Encoded protein: CASSPSGRLTYEQYF. The rearrangement links TRBV11-2 to TRBJ2-7; D is unresolved. This CDR3 spans 15 amino acids. Germline values: CDR1 SGHAT, CDR2 FQNNGV. V shed 5 bases and J shed 2 bases, with 16 bases lying between them. Looking up the rest from reference TRBV11-2 and TRBJ2-7 gives the full variable domain: EAGVAQSPRYKIIEKRQSVAFWCNPISGHATLYWYQQILGQGPKLLIQFQNNGVVDDSQLPKDRFSAERLKGVDSTLKIQPAKLEDSAVYLCASSPSGRLTYEQYFGPGTRLTVT.

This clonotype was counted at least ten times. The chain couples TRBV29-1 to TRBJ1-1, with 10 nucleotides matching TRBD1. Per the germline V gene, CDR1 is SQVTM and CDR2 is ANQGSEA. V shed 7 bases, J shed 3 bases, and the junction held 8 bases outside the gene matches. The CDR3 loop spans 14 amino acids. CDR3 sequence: CSGLTGGFDTEAFF. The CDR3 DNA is TGCAGCGGTTTGACAGGGGGCTTCGACACTGAAGCTTTCTTT.

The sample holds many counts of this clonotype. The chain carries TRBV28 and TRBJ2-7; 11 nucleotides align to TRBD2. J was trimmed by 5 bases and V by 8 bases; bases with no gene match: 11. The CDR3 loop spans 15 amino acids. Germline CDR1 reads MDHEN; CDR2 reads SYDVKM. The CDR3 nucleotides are TGTGCCAGCGACGCCACACTAGCGGGAGTGCACGAGCAGTACTTC. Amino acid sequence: CASDATLAGVHEQYF.

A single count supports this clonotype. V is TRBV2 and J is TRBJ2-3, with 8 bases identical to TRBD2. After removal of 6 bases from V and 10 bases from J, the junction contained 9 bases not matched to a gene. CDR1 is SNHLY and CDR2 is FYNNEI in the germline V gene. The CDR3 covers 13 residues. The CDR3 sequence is CASSGVAGPAQYF. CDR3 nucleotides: TGTGCCAGCAGCGGGGTAGCGGGACCGGCGCAGTATTTT. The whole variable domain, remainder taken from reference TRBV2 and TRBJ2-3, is EPEVTQTPSHQVTQMGQEVILRCVPISNHLYFYWYRQILGQKVEFLVSFYNNEISEKSEIFDDQFSVERPDGSNFTLKIRSTKLEDSAMYFCASSGVAGPAQYFGPGTRLTVL.

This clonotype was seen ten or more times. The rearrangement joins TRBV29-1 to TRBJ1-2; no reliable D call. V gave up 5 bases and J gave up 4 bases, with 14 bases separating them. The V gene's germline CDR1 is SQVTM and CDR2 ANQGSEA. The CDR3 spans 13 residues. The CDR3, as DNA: TGCAGCGTTAAGGACGGAATGAGCTATGGCTACACCTTC. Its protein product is CSVKDGMSYGYTF. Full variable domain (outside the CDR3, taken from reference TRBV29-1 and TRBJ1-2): SAVISQKPSRDICQRGTSLTIQCQVDSQVTMMFWYRQQPGQSLTLIATANQGSEATYESGFVIDKFPISRPNLTFSTLTVSNMSPEDSSIYLCSVKDGMSYGYTFGSGTRLTVV.

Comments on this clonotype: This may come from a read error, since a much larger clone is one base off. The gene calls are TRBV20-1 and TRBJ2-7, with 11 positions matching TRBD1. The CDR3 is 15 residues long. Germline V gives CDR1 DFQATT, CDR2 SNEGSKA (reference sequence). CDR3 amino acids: CSALRPDRGRYAQYF. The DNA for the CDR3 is TGCAGTGCTCTGAGGCCGGACAGGGGGCGGTACGCGCAGTACTTC.